These 30 T cell receptor beta chains came from one sample sequenced in a study of tumor-infiltrating lymphocytes in primary liver carcinoma. RNA and DNA were co-extracted from roughly 20-30 mg of unsorted bulk tissue. With a constant-region primer, TCR beta cDNA was made from approximately 520 ng of total RNA. Researchers made the TCR beta libraries by running three nested multiplex PCR rounds with slightly modified ARM-PCR. A C-beta reverse primer was combined with TRBV1-TRBV30 forward primers in the first two PCR rounds, and each round had 10 cycles. TCRdb called the multiplex PCR reads again in MiXCR, with one record for every CDR3 protein. The repertoire includes tens of thousands of distinct CDR3 sequences, around 66% of them detected once, and about 20% sits in the top ten. Sequencing was carried out using liver tumor tissue from sampling region 2. Described subset: tumor region T2, inferior pole. These receptors were collected from a middle-aged man with primary liver carcinoma and hepatitis B virus infection.

This clonotype has just one count. Likely a read error: the CDR3 ends without its conserved phenylalanine or tryptophan. The CDR3 sequence is CASSLDCRGAKNIQYS. The CDR3 DNA reads as TGTGCCAGCAGTTTAGACTGTAGGGGGGCCAAAAACATTCAGTACTCC. The chain is built from TRBV12-3 or TRBV12-4 and TRBJ2-4; possible D gene TRBD1, 6 bases. V lost 1 base to trimming and J lost 1 base, with 11 bases between them. This CDR3 has 16 amino acids.

Concerning this clonotype itself: It is likely a read error, because the conserved phenylalanine at the end of the CDR3 is missing. The genes are TRBV11-2 and TRBJ2-7; TRBD1 or TRBD2 may be the D gene (6 bases each). Germline V gives CDR1 SGHAT, CDR2 FQNNGV. The CDR3 spans 12 residues. Trimming stripped 7 bases from V and 6 bases from J, with 13 bases between. The DNA for the CDR3 is TGTGCCAGCAATCCCGGGGGCTCCGAGCAGTACTTA. The encoded protein is CASNPGGSEQYL.

Concerning this clonotype: The DNA is left out, because the CDR3 cannot be placed on it with certainty; the CDR3 is given as TCRdb lists it. The chain links TRBV28 to TRBJ1-2. Counting both end residues, the CDR3 totals 13 amino acids. CDR1 and CDR2 from the germline V gene are MDHEN and SYDVKM. CDR3 region: CTSSLGQNYGCTF.

This chain uses TRBV29-1 with TRBJ2-1; D uncertain. Germline CDR1 is SQVTM and CDR2 is ANQGSEA. The CDR3 is 14 amino acids. DNA of the CDR3: TGCGGCACTGCCCTCGGTGAAACCTACAATGAGCAGTTCTTC. Its protein product is CGTALGETYNEQFF.

This clonotype was detected only a few times. The V and J genes are TRBV2 and TRBJ2-1; 9 nucleotides line up with TRBD2. CDR3 length: 13 amino acids. Germline lookup yields CDR1 SNHLY and CDR2 FYNNEI. With 3 bases clipped from V and 8 bases from J, the junction kept 2 bases outside the gene matches. Here the CDR3 reads CASSETSGDEQFF. The CDR3 nucleotides are TGTGCCAGCAGTGAGACTAGCGGAGATGAGCAGTTCTTC.

Concerning this clonotype itself: Germline is not matched at one junction end, which may reflect a read error. J is TRBJ2-5 and V is TRBV11-2; D not certain. This CDR3 has 16 amino acids. CDR1 is SGHAT and CDR2 is FQNNGV in the germline V gene. DNA of the CDR3: TGTGCCTGTAGCTTAGGGCCGGGTAACCTCCAAGAGACCCAGTATTTC. Translation: CACSLGPGNLQETQYF.

Of note for this clonotype: A read error may produce the germline difference seen at one junction end. The rearrangement uses TRBV20-1 and TRBJ2-7; TRBD2 matches 8 bases. CDR1 and CDR2 (germline): DFQATT, SNEGSKA (reference sequence). CDR3 length: 14 residues. The chain's CDR3 is CSDRDGLALDEQYF. DNA of the CDR3: TGCAGTGATAGAGACGGACTAGCACTCGACGAGCAGTACTTC.

This clonotype was detected ten times or more. The chain is built from TRBV11-1 and TRBJ2-1; D unresolved. V lost 5 bases and J 5 bases, leaving 10 bases between the germline ends. The CDR3 loop spans 13 amino acids. Per germline, CDR1 SGHAT and CDR2 FQDESV (reference sequence). CDR3: CASSVGLNNEQFF. CDR3 nucleotide sequence: TGTGCCAGCAGCGTTGGCCTGAACAATGAGCAGTTCTTC.

With regard to this clonotype: A read error may produce the germline difference seen at one junction end. As DNA, the CDR3 is TGTACCAGCAGCCGGCGGGACGGACCTTATGGCTACACTTTC. Encoded protein: CTSSRRDGPYGYTF. This rearrangement joins TRBV28 to TRBJ1-2, with D perhaps matching TRBD1 (5 bases). This CDR3 spans 14 amino acids. The V gene's germline CDR1 is MDHEN and CDR2 SYDVKM.

Details on this clonotype: No conserved phenylalanine or tryptophan ends this CDR3, so it is likely a read error. The rearrangement links TRBV7-8 to TRBJ1-5; D gene ambiguous. Germline V gene lookup returns CDR1 SGHVS and CDR2 FQNEAQ. The CDR3 is made up of 16 amino acids. CDR3 DNA: TGTGCCAACAGCGAGCGGGGTAAAACTACGAATCAGCCCCAGCATTAT. Translated: CANSERGKTTNQPQHY.

Concerning this clonotype itself: The missing conserved phenylalanine or tryptophan at the end of this CDR3 makes a read error likely. The DNA is omitted, as the CDR3 cannot be located on it reliably, and the CDR3 follows TCRdb's listing. This chain joins TRBV10-3 and TRBJ1-5. The CDR3 sequence runs 14 residues, both termini included. From germline, CDR1 is ENHRY and CDR2 SYGVKD. The CDR3 is CAISERGANRPQRL.

V is TRBV12-3 or TRBV12-4 and J is TRBJ2-7; unclear D gene. V was cut by 6 bases and J by 7 bases, with 10 bases left in between. CDR3 size: 11 residues. This CDR3 reads CASSPGSEQYF. CDR3 bases: TGTGCCAGCAGCCCGGGTTCAGAGCAGTACTTC.

A few counts support this clonotype. The junction departs from germline at one end; a sequencing error may be responsible. J is TRBJ1-6 and V is TRBV5-4; D is unresolved. The CDR3 covers 15 residues. Germline loops: CDR1 SGHNT, CDR2 YYREEE (reference sequence). CDR3: CASSLARCENSLLHF. In nucleotides, the CDR3 is TGTGCCAGCAGCTTGGCCCGGTGTGAGAATTCACTCCTCCACTTT.

The V call is TRBV20-1, the J call TRBJ2-5; perhaps TRBD2 as D (6 bases). The CDR3 totals 16 residues. Germline V gene data show CDR1 as DFQATT and CDR2 as SNEGSKA (reference sequence). V was clipped by 4 bases and J by 4 bases, with 22 bases between them. Written as DNA, the CDR3 is TGCAGTGCTACCCCGATAAGCGGGTCGATCGGAGAGACCCAGTACTTC. It translates to CSATPISGSIGETQYF.

This clonotype is labeled large (0.1 to 1%). This CDR3 reads CASSLDSGSGHNEQFF. The CDR3 DNA reads TGTGCCAGCAGCCTCGATAGCGGGAGCGGGCACAATGAGCAGTTCTTC. This chain links TRBV11-3 with TRBJ2-1; 9 bases line up with TRBD2. The CDR3 is 16 amino acids. Germline-derived CDR1 and CDR2 are SGHNT and YENEEA. J was trimmed by 5 bases and V by 5 bases; bases with no gene match: 10.

This sequence joins TRBV28 and TRBJ1-2; 8 bases map to TRBD1. Looked up from germline, CDR1 is MDHEN and CDR2 is SYDVKM. Germline trimming cut 9 bases from V and 4 bases from J; bases unmatched to any gene: 10. This CDR3 is 14 amino acids long. This CDR3 reads CASSQRDRIYGYTF. The DNA for the CDR3 is TGTGCCAGTAGTCAGAGGGACAGGATCTATGGCTACACCTTC.

Comment on this clonotype: The junction does not match germline at one end; this may be a read error. V and J are TRBV29-1 and TRBJ2-7; D is uncertain. CDR1 and CDR2 (germline): SQVTM, ANQGSEA. The CDR3 sequence is 12 residues long. In nucleotides, the CDR3 is TGCAGCGTTGTGTCACCCACTTACGAGCGGTACTTC. Its protein product is CSVVSPTYERYF.

Note on this clonotype: A read error may produce the germline difference seen at one junction end. The chain uses TRBV29-1 and TRBJ2-3, with D perhaps TRBD1 (6 bases). In germline, CDR1 is SQVTM, CDR2 ANQGSEA. The CDR3 extends over 14 amino acids. In DNA form, the CDR3 reads TGCAGCGTGGGGGCCAGTGGGAGACCAGAAACGCAGTATTTT. Translation gives CSVGASGRPETQYF.

Points on this clonotype: One junction end disagrees with the germline gene, perhaps due to a read error. V is TRBV15 and J is TRBJ2-1; TRBD2 aligns across 7 bases. Germline CDR1 LNHNV, CDR2 YYDKDF (reference sequence). The CDR3 length is 16 residues. The CDR3 coding sequence is TGTGCCACGAGCAGGATTAGCGGGCGTAGCTACAATAAGCAGTTCTTC. Residues: CATSRISGRSYNKQFF.

As concerns this clonotype: Given the absence of the conserved phenylalanine or tryptophan at the CDR3 end, a read error is likely. This rearrangement joins TRBV5-1 to TRBJ1-1; no definite D call. Germline-derived CDR1 and CDR2 are SGHRS and YFSETQ. CDR3 length: 14 residues. The DNA for the CDR3 is TGCGCCAGCTGCTTGGACGGCATGAACACTGAAGCTTTCTCT. It encodes CASCLDGMNTEAFS.

This clonotype was counted a few times. The junction differs from germline at one of its ends, possibly a read error. The CDR3 DNA is TGTGCCAGCAGCCAGGATAGGGTGAGCGGCTACGAGCAGTATTTC. Translating it yields CASSQDRVSGYEQYF. V gene TRBV4-2 combines with J gene TRBJ2-7; D might be TRBD2 (5 bases). Germline V gene data show CDR1 as LGHNA and CDR2 as YNFKEQ. The CDR3 extends over 15 amino acids.

For this clonotype: The junction and the germline gene differ at one end; a read error may be behind it. V and J are TRBV11-3 and TRBJ1-1; no clear D gene. This CDR3 comprises 13 residues. From germline, CDR1 is SGHNT and CDR2 YENEEA. CDR3 sequence: CTSNKGLNTEAFF. The CDR3 DNA follows: TGTACCAGCAACAAAGGTTTGAACACTGAAGCTTTCTTT.

On this clonotype: One junction end does not reproduce the germline sequence, and a read error may be involved. The chain combines TRBV5-4 with TRBJ2-3; D gene ambiguous. The germline V gene encodes CDR1 SGHNT and CDR2 YYREEE (reference sequence). This CDR3 contains 15 residues. CDR3 DNA: TGTGCCAGCAGCTTGGGCGTGGTGGGCACAGATACGCACTATTTT. Its translation is CASSLGVVGTDTHYF.

In this sample, this clonotype turned up a few times. The junction departs from germline at one end; a sequencing error may be responsible. The V call is TRBV14, the J call TRBJ2-7, with 13 bases fitting TRBD2. The CDR3 contains 18 residues. Germline V lookup: CDR1 SGHDN, CDR2 FVKESK. In DNA form, the CDR3 reads TGTGTCAGCGGCCATACGTCTGGACTAGCGGGAGCCTCCTACGAGCAGTACTTC. It yields the protein CVSGHTSGLAGASYEQYF.

The chain has TRBV9 and TRBJ1-2, with unresolved D. Trimming removed 2 bases from V and 7 bases from J, with 9 bases in between. The CDR3 extends over 12 amino acids. Germline CDR1 reads SGDLS; CDR2 reads YYNGEE. The chain's CDR3 is CASSVLAGGYTF. In DNA, the CDR3 is TGTGCCAGCAGCGTTCTCGCCGGTGGCTACACCTTC. Based on the CDR3 plus reference TRBV9 and TRBJ1-2, the full variable domain is DSGVTQTPKHLITATGQRVTLRCSPRSGDLSVYWYQQSLDQGLQFLIQYYNGEERAKGNILERFSAQQFPDLHSELNLSSLELGDSALYFCASSVLAGGYTFGSGTRLTVV.

Of note for this clonotype: Germline is not matched at one junction end, which may reflect a read error. The rearrangement links TRBV5-5 to TRBJ2-3; TRBD1 matches at 8 bases. This CDR3 is 15 amino acids long. From germline, CDR1 is SGHKS and CDR2 YYEKEE (reference sequence). CDR3 sequence (DNA): TGTGCCGGCAGCTGGGACAGGAGGAGTTCAGATACGCAGTATTTT. Its translation is CAGSWDRRSSDTQYF.

As for this clonotype: One end of the junction fails to match germline, which may point to a read error. The chain links TRBV12-3 or TRBV12-4 to TRBJ1-2, with 7 nucleotides matching TRBD1. The CDR3 has 12 amino acids. DNA of the CDR3: TGTACCAGCAGCATAGGGGGCTACGGCTACACCTTC. This sequence encodes CTSSIGGYGYTF.

The genes are TRBV28 and TRBJ2-1; TRBD2 aligns across 9 bases. Trimming took 7 bases from V and 3 from J; bases not matched to a gene: 10. Germline assignment: CDR1 MDHEN and CDR2 SYDVKM. CDR3 length: 16 amino acids. The CDR3 DNA sequence: TGTGCCAGCATCCCTCCGTGGCGGGGGGGCTACAATGAGCAGTTCTTC. As protein: CASIPPWRGGYNEQFF.

Turning to this clonotype: One end of the junction is discordant with germline, which a read error may explain. The chain links TRBV6-1 to TRBJ2-7, with D unclear. Germline V gives CDR1 MNHNS, CDR2 SASEGT. This CDR3 is built from 13 residues. CDR3 residues: CTSMERSSYEQYF. The CDR3 DNA is TGTACCAGCATGGAGAGGAGCTCCTACGAGCAGTACTTC.

In regard to this clonotype: One end of the junction is discordant with germline, which a read error may explain. The chain is built from TRBV5-5 and TRBJ1-2, with unresolved D. There are 12 residues in the CDR3. Per the germline V gene, CDR1 is SGHKS and CDR2 is YYEKEE (reference sequence). The CDR3 coding sequence is TGTGCCAGCCGCTTGGACTTCTGGAGCTACACCTTC. Residues: CASRLDFWSYTF.